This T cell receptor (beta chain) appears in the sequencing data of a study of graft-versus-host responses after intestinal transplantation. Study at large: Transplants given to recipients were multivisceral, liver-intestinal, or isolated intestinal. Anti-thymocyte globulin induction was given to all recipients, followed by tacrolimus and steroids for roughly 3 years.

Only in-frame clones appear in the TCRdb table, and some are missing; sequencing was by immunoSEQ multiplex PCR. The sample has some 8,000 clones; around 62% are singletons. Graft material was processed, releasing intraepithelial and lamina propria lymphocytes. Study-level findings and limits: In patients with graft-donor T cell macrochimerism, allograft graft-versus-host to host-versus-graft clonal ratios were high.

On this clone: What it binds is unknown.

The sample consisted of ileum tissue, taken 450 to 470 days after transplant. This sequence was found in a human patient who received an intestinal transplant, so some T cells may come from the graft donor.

In DNA, the CDR3 is TGTGCCTGGAGTACTCAGGGGGCGAGCACAGATACGCAGTATTTT. Residues: CAWSTQGASTDTQYF. This chain joins TRBV30 and TRBJ2-3, with 8 bases that match TRBD1. Germline V gene lookup returns CDR1 GTSNPN and CDR2 SVGIG (reference sequence). The V segment lost 2 bases and the J segment 0 bases; nucleotides outside the gene matches: 4. The CDR3 totals 15 residues. Based on the CDR3 plus reference TRBV30 and TRBJ2-3, the full variable domain is SQTIHQWPATLVQPVGSPLSLECTVEGTSNPNLYWYRQAAGRGLQLLFYSVGIGQISSEVPQNLSASRPQDRQFILSSKKLLLSDSGFYLCAWSTQGASTDTQYFGPGTRLTVL.